The 8 T cell receptor beta chains below all came from one sample that was sequenced in a study of Ad26.COV2.S vaccination and SARS-CoV-2 variants. The method was immunoSEQ multiplex PCR; TCRdb's version includes in-frame clones alone and lacks a portion of them. The sample holds 40,000 to 55,000 clones, roughly 84% seen once. The sample consisted of peripheral blood, taken after recovery from COVID-19. The receptors come from a human donor who had recovered from COVID-19.

The table lists this clone with a few counts. The gene calls are TRBV10-3 and TRBJ2-7; 16 positions match TRBD2. The CDR3 contains 18 residues. V shed 6 bases, J shed 3 bases, and the junction held 11 bases outside the gene matches. Germline values: CDR1 ENHRY, CDR2 SYGVKD. The CDR3 region is CAIRGTSGRAPQLYEQYF. The CDR3 DNA reads TGTGCCATCAGGGGGACTAGCGGGAGGGCCCCTCAACTCTACGAGCAGTACTTC.

This chain joins TRBV21-1 and TRBJ1-6; TRBD1, the table's D call, was not compared with the DNA. TRBV21-1 is labeled a pseudogene. The CDR3 covers 13 residues. The CDR3 reads CASSKEGALPLHF. The CDR3 DNA reads TGTGCCAGCAGCAAAGAGGGGGCGTTACCCCTCCACTTT.

This chain uses TRBV12-2 with TRBJ2-2; TRBD2 is the table's D call and was not checked against the DNA. TRBV12-2 is shown as a pseudogene. The CDR3 runs 11 residues. The CDR3 loop reads CASRLTGELFF. The DNA of the CDR3 is TGTGCAAGTCGCCTCACCGGGGAGCTGTTTTTT.

The J gene is TRBJ2-2, the V gene TRBV5-6; D remains ambiguous. The CDR3 extends over 14 amino acids. CDR1 is SGHDT and CDR2 is YYEEEE in the germline V gene. Trimming removed 5 bases from V and 3 bases from J, with 11 bases in between. Here the CDR3 DNA reads TGTGCCAGCAGTTTCGACATACACACCGGGGAGCTGTTTTTT. Translation: CASSFDIHTGELFF.

This clone has only one observation. The CDR3 nucleotides are TGTGCCAGCAGCCGCGGGGACAGGCCCAACGAGCAGTACTTC. It translates to CASSRGDRPNEQYF. V usage is TRBV11-2 and J usage is TRBJ2-7; 8 bases align to TRBD1. Germline V gene data show CDR1 as SGHAT and CDR2 as FQNNGV. The CDR3 has 14 residues. Unmatched junction bases numbered 8, after V lost 5 bases and J lost 5 bases.

The chain joins TRBV11-2 to TRBJ2-5; D gene unclear. V dropped 0 bases and J dropped 4 bases, with 0 bases sitting between them. The CDR3 is 11 amino acids. In germline, CDR1 is SGHAT, CDR2 FQNNGV. CDR3 sequence reads: CASSLEETQYF. The CDR3, as DNA: TGTGCCAGCAGCTTAGAAGAGACCCAGTACTTC. Filled out from reference TRBV11-2 and TRBJ2-5, the complete variable domain reads EAGVAQSPRYKIIEKRQSVAFWCNPISGHATLYWYQQILGQGPKLLIQFQNNGVVDDSQLPKDRFSAERLKGVDSTLKIQPAKLEDSAVYLCASSLEETQYFGPGTRLLVL.

This chain uses TRBV6-5 with TRBJ1-2; 9 nucleotides agree with TRBD1. The CDR3 is 14 residues long. V gave up 6 bases and J gave up 3 bases; unmatched junction bases: 5. Looked up from germline, CDR1 is MNHEY and CDR2 is SVGAGI. CDR3 in DNA: TGTGCCAGCAGGTGGACAGGGGCAGACTATGGCTACACCTTC. Its protein product is CASRWTGADYGYTF.

J is TRBJ2-5 and V is TRBV5-6; 10 nucleotides line up with TRBD1. Germline lookup yields CDR1 SGHDT and CDR2 YYEEEE. Germline trimming cut 4 bases from V and 3 bases from J; bases unmatched to any gene: 6. This CDR3 is 15 amino acids long. The CDR3 coding sequence is TGTGCCAGCAGCCTGGGACAGGGGAGGGAAGAGACCCAGTACTTC. Its protein product is CASSLGQGREETQYF.